Here is one TCR beta chain with its context. These data come from a study of blood T cell repertoires in COVID-19. As for the study in general: Samples of COVID-19 (acute and convalescent) were obtained from the United States, Italy and Spain. T cells, B-cell-depleted T cells, or PBMCs provided the cDNA or gDNA that served as material.

As originally analysed: Amplified reference gene primers provided the basis for estimating nucleated cell counts. Repertoires were generated with immunoSEQ multiplex PCR, while TCRdb's copy carries only in-frame clones and drops some. That table is the source of V, J and clone size, and D and trimming were worked out from the DNA. The sample shows nearly 90,000 clones, about 90% of them seen only once. The CDR3 totals 14 residues. Trimming left V 3 bases short and J 0 bases short, with 8 bases between. Per the germline V gene, CDR1 is SEHNR and CDR2 is FQNEAQ (reference sequence). Sequenced material: peripheral blood. The V gene is TRBV7-9, the J gene TRBJ2-5, with D perhaps TRBD2 (7 bases). This sequence was found in a man aged 80 or over with acute or convalescent COVID-19. For the CDR3, the DNA is TGTGCCAGCAGCTTGCGGGGGCACCAAGAGACCCAGTACTTC. This sequence encodes CASSLRGHQETQYF.